This T cell receptor beta chain derives from a study of cytomegalovirus exposure and HLA in healthy donors. Germline V lookup: CDR1 SGHRS, CDR2 YFSETQ. With V trimmed by 3 bases and J by 0 bases, 8 bases remained unmatched. CDR3 size: 16 residues. PCR was performed using 60 Vbeta and 13 Jbeta primers. The data were produced by immunoSEQ multiplex PCR, yet TCRdb's version contains in-frame clones alone and is incomplete. With 100,000 to 150,000 clones in the sample, the ten largest clones hold about 2.5%. What was sequenced was PBMCs. This receptor was identified in a young man in good health and CMV-seronegative. The rearrangement uses TRBV5-1 and TRBJ2-7; 8 bases line up with TRBD2. The CDR3 loop reads CASSYNLLADSYEQYF. The CDR3 bases are TGCGCCAGCAGCTATAACCTACTAGCGGACTCCTACGAGCAGTACTTC.